The clone carrying this TCR beta chain has a single count. This same CDR3 is encoded by further DNA sequences in the sample. These data are taken from a study of shared clonotypes between healthy human individuals. Only in-frame clones appear in the TCRdb table, and some are missing; sequencing was by immunoSEQ multiplex PCR. The data contain 2,100,000 or so clones, nearly 97% of them singletons. The CDR3 has 14 amino acids. V was trimmed by 2 bases and J by 0 bases, leaving 7 bases between them. Germline V CDR1 and CDR2: MNHNY, SVGAGI (reference sequence). The TCR originated in a man between 18 and 29 years old in good health. Sequencing was done on a sample of naive CD4+ T cells sorted from blood. The subset: CD45RA+ positively selected. The gene calls are TRBV6-6 and TRBJ1-1; D is uncertain. CDR3 coding DNA: TGTGCCAGCAGTTACACCACAGTGAACACTGAAGCTTTCTTT. This encodes CASSYTTVNTEAFF.